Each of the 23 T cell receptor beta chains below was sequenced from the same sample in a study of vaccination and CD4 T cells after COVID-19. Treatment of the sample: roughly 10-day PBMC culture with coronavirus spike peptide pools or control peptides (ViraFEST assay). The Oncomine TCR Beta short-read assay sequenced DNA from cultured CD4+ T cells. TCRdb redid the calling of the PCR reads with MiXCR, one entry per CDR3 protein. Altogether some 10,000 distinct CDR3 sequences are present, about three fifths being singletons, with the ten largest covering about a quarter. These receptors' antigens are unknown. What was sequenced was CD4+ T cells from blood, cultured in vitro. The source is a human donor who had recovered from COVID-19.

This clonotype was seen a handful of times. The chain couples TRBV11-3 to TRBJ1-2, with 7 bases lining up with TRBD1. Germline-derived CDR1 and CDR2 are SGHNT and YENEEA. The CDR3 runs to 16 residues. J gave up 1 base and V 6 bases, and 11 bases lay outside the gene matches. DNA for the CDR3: TGTGCCAGCAGTTTCGGAGGGACAGACCTTAACTATGGCTACACCTTC. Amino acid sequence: CASSFGGTDLNYGYTF.

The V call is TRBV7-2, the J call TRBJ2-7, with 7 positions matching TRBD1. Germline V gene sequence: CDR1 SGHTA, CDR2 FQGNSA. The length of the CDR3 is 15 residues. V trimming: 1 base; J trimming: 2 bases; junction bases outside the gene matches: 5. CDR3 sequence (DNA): TGTGCCAGCAGCTTAGATGGGACAGCAACCTACGAGCAGTACTTC. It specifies CASSLDGTATYEQYF.

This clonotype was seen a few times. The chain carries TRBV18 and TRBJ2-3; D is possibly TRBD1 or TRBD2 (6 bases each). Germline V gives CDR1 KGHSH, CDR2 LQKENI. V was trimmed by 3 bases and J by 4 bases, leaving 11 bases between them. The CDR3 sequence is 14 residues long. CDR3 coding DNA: TGTGCCAGCTCACCGACGGAGGGGGCAGATACGCAGTATTTT. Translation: CASSPTEGADTQYF.

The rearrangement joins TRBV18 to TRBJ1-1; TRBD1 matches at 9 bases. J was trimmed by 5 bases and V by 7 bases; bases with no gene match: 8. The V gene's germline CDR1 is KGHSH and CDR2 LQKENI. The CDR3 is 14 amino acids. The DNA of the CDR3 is TGTGCCAGCTGGGCTCGACAGGGGGAAACTGAAGCTTTCTTT. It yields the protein CASWARQGETEAFF. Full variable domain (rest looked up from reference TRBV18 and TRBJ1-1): NAGVMQNPRHLVRRRGQEARLRCSPMKGHSHVYWYRQLPEEGLKFMVYLQKENIIDESGMPKERFSAEFPKEGPSILRIQQVVRGDSAAYFCASWARQGETEAFFGQGTRLTVV.

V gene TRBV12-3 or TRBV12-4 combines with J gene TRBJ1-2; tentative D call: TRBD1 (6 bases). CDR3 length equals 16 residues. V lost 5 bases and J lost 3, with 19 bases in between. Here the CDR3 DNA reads TGTGCCAGCAGTACCAACCAGATCACAGGGCACTATGGCTACACCTTC. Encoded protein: CASSTNQITGHYGYTF.

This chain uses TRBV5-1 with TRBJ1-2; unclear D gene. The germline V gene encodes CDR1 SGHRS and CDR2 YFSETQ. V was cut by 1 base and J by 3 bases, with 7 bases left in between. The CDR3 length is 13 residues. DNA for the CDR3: TGCGCCAGCAGCTTGCGCGGAGACTATGGCTACACCTTC. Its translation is CASSLRGDYGYTF.

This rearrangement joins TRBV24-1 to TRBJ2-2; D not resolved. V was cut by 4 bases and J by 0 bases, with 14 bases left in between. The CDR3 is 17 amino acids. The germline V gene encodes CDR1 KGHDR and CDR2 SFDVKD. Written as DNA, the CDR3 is TGTGCCACCAGTGACAATTTCGACCCCGCGAACACCGGGGAGCTGTTTTTT. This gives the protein CATSDNFDPANTGELFF.

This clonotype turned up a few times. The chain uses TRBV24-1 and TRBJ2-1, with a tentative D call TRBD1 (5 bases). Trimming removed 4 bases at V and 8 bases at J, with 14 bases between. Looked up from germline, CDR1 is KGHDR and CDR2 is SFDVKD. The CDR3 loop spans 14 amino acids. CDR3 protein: CATSDPGHSHEQFF. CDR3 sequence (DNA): TGTGCCACCAGTGACCCCGGACATAGCCATGAGCAGTTCTTC.

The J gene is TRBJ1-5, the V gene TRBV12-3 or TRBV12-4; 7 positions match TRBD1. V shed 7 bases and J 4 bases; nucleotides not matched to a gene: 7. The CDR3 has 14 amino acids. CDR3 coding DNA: TGTGCCAGCACCTCGGGACAGAGAAATCAGCCCCAGCATTTT. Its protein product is CASTSGQRNQPQHF.

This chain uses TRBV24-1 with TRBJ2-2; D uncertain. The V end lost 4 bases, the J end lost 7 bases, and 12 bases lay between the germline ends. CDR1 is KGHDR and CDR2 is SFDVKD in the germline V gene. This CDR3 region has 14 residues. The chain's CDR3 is CATSERGMSGELFF. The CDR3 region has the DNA TGTGCCACCAGTGAGAGAGGAATGAGCGGGGAGCTGTTTTTT.

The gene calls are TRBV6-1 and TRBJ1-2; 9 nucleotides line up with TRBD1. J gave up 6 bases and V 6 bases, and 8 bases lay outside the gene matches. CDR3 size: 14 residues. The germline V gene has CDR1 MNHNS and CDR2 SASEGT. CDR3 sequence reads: CASSRDRVWNGYTF. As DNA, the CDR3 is TGTGCCAGCAGCCGGGACAGGGTTTGGAATGGCTACACCTTC.

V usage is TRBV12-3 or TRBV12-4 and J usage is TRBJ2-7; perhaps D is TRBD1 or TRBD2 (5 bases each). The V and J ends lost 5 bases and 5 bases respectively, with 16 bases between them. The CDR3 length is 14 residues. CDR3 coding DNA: TGTGCCAGCAGTCCGGGACCGCAAGTCCACGAGCAGTACTTC. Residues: CASSPGPQVHEQYF.

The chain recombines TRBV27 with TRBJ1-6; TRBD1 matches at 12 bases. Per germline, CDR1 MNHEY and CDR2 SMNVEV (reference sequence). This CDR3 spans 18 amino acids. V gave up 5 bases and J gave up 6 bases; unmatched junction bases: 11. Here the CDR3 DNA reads TGTGCCAGCAGTCTAAATTCGGGACAGGGGGCGCCTAATTCACCCCTCCACTTT. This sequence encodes CASSLNSGQGAPNSPLHF.

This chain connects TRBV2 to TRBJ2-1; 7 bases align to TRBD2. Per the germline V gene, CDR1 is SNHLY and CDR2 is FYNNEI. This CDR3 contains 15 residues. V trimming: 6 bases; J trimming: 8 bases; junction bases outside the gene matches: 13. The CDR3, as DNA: TGTGCCAGCAGCCCCGGTGGGAGGGCTGGTCATGAGCAGTTCTTC. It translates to CASSPGGRAGHEQFF. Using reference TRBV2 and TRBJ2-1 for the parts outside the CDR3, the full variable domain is EPEVTQTPSHQVTQMGQEVILRCVPISNHLYFYWYRQILGQKVEFLVSFYNNEISEKSEIFDDQFSVERPDGSNFTLKIRSTKLEDSAMYFCASSPGGRAGHEQFFGPGTRLTVL.

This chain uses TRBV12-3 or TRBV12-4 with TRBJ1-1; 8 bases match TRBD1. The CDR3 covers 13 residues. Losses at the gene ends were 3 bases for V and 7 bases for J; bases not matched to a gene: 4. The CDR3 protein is CASSFQGAGEAFF. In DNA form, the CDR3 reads TGTGCCAGCAGTTTTCAGGGGGCGGGTGAAGCTTTCTTT.

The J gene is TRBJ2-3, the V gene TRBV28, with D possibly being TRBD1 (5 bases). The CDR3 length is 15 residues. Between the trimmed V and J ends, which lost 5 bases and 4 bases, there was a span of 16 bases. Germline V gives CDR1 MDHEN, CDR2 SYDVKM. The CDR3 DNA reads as TGTGCCAGCAGTCCCACCCAAATGGGGCCAGATACGCAGTATTTT. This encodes CASSPTQMGPDTQYF.

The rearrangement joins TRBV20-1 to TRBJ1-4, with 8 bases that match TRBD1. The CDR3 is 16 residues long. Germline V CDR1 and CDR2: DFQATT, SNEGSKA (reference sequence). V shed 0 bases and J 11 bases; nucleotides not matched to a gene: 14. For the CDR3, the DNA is TGCAGTGCTAGAGACCCCACTCGGACAGGGACAACTAAACTGTTTTTT. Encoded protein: CSARDPTRTGTTKLFF.

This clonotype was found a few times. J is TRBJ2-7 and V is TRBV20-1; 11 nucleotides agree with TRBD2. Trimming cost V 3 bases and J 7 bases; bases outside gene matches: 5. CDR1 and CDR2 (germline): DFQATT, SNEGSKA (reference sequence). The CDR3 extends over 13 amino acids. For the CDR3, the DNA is TGCAGTGCTAGCAGACTAGCGGGGCGGGAGCAGTACTTC. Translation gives CSASRLAGREQYF.

CDR3 DNA sequence: TGCAGTGCTAGAGATGCGACTAGCGGGAGTTACGAGCAGTACTTC. It is translated as CSARDATSGSYEQYF. The chain employs TRBV20-1 and TRBJ2-7; 12 positions match TRBD2. Looked up from germline, CDR1 is DFQATT and CDR2 is SNEGSKA (reference sequence). This CDR3 contains 15 residues. Unmatched junction bases numbered 4, after V lost 0 bases and J lost 4 bases.

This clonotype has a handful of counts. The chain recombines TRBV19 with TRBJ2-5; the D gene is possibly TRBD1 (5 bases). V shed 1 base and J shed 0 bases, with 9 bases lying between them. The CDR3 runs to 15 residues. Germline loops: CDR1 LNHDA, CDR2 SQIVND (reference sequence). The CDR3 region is CASSIGGANQETQYF. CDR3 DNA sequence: TGTGCCAGTAGTATAGGGGGCGCCAACCAAGAGACCCAGTACTTC.

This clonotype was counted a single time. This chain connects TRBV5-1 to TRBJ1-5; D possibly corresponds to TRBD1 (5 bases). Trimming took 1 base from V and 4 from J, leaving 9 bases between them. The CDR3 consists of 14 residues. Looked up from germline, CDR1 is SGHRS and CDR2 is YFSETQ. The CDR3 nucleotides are TGCGCCAGCAGCTTGACGGGGGAAAATCAGCCCCAGCATTTT. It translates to CASSLTGENQPQHF.

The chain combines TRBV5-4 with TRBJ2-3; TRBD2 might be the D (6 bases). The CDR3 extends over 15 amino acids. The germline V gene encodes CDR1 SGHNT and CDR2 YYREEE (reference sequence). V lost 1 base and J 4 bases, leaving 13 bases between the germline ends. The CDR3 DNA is TGTGCCAGCAGCTTGACGGGAGTGGCATCAGATACGCAGTATTTT. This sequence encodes CASSLTGVASDTQYF.

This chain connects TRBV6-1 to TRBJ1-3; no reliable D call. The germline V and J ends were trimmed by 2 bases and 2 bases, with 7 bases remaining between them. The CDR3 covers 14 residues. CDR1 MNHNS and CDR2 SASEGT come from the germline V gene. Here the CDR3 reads CASSELETGNTIYF. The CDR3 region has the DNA TGTGCCAGCAGTGAATTGGAGACTGGAAACACCATATATTTT.